A selection of T cell receptor beta chains follows, all from one sample in a study of shared clonotypes between healthy human individuals. TCRdb's copy holds only in-frame clones and misses some; the assay was immunoSEQ multiplex PCR. The sample has about 800,000 clones; about 96% are singletons. Sequenced material: naive CD8+ T cells sorted from blood. The receptors derive from a man between 25 and 39 years old in good health. CDR3s include the opening cysteine and the closing phenylalanine or tryptophan. The order of the fields is D gene, clone size, V gene, J gene, CDR3 DNA, CDR3 protein. D genes are given only for firm matches. The listing skips clone size in some rows; elsewhere it reads once, few, many or a size class.

NA	NA	TRBV7-2	TRBJ2-1	TGTGCCAGCAGCAAGGAATACAATGAGCAGTTCTTC	CASSKEYNEQFF
TRBD1	NA	TRBV4-1	TRBJ2-7	TGCGCCAGCAGCATGGGGACAGCCAGCTCCTACGAGCAGTACTTC	CASSMGTASSYEQYF
TRBD1	NA	TRBV29-1	TRBJ2-5	TGCAGCGTTGAAGGGCCAGGGGGAGAGACCCAGTACTTC	CSVEGPGGETQYF
TRBD1	NA	TRBV28	TRBJ2-7	TGTGCCAGCAGCCTTTCGACAGGGTCCCCCTACGAGCAGTACTTC	CASSLSTGSPYEQYF
TRBD1	NA	TRBV5-1	TRBJ2-1	TGCGCCAGCAGCTTCAGGGGGCATGAGCAGTTCTTC	CASSFRGHEQFF
NA	NA	TRBV9	TRBJ2-6	TGTGCCAGCAGCCTTTCAGGGTCTGGGGCCAACGTCCTGACTTTC	CASSLSGSGANVLTF
TRBD1	NA	TRBV4-1	TRBJ2-7	TGCGCCAGCAGCTCCCAGACAGGGGGCAACGAGCAGTACTTC	CASSSQTGGNEQYF
NA	once	TRBV7-9	TRBJ2-1	TGTGCCAGCAGCTTAGCGAAGGCGGGATTGGCGTACAATGAGCAGTTCTTC	CASSLAKAGLAYNEQFF
TRBD2	NA	TRBV5-1	TRBJ2-3	TGCGCCAGCAGCTTGGTGGTAGCGGGAGGTTCAGATACGCAGTATTTT	CASSLVVAGGSDTQYF
NA	NA	TRBV9	TRBJ2-1	TGTGCCAGCAGCACCTCGGGGCTAACCGGCAATGAGCAGTTCTTC	CASSTSGLTGNEQFF
TRBD2	NA	TRBV6-6	TRBJ2-7	TGTGCCAGCAGCGAGCGGGAGACCAACTACGAGCAGTACTTC	CASSERETNYEQYF
NA	NA	TRBV27	TRBJ2-7	TGTGCCAGCAGTTTATCCGTAGCGAGCGAGCAGTACTTC	CASSLSVASEQYF
TRBD1	once	TRBV7-9	TRBJ2-7	TGTGCCAGCAGCTTAATTGGACAGGGACTGTACGAGCAGTACTTC	CASSLIGQGLYEQYF
NA	NA	TRBV7-9	TRBJ2-5	TGTGCCAGCAGCTTACAGAGAGAGACCCAGTACTTC	CASSLQRETQYF
NA	NA	TRBV29-1	TRBJ2-2	TGCAGCGTTGTACGTAACACCGGGGAGCTGTTTTTT	CSVVRNTGELFF
TRBD2	NA	TRBV18	TRBJ2-7	TGTGCCAGCTCACCTGGAAGCGGGAGTGGCTTTACCTACGAGCAGTACTTC	CASSPGSGSGFTYEQYF
TRBD1	once	TRBV10-2	TRBJ2-4	TGCGCCAGCAGTGAGTTTGTAGGGGGCTACATTCAGTACTTC	CASSEFVGGYIQYF
NA	NA	TRBV11-2	TRBJ2-7	TGTGCCAGCAGCTTCTCGCGGAACCACTACGAGCAGTACTTC	CASSFSRNHYEQYF
NA	NA	TRBV5-5	TRBJ2-7	TGTGCCAGCAGCGGGCGGGGCGGATTCTACGAGCAGTACTTC	CASSGRGGFYEQYF
TRBD1	NA	TRBV27	TRBJ2-5	TGTGCCAGCAGTAAGCCGGCAGAGGGGACAGGGGTTATGGAGACCCAGTACTTC	CASSKPAEGTGVMETQYF
NA	NA	TRBV25-1	TRBJ2-1	TGTGCCAGCAGTGAATGGGGGTCAGAGTCCTACAATGAGCAGTTCTTC	CASSEWGSESYNEQFF
TRBD1	NA	TRBV9	TRBJ2-3	TGTGCCAGCAGCGAACCGGGACAGGGGCGTTACACAGATACGCAGTATTTT	CASSEPGQGRYTDTQYF
NA	NA	TRBV27	TRBJ2-1	TGTGCCAGCAGTTTCCGGGACCCGGACTACAATGAGCAGTTCTTC	CASSFRDPDYNEQFF
NA	NA	TRBV19	TRBJ2-2	TGTGCCAGTGGTTGGACCGCGTTGGTATCCGGGGAGCTGTTTTTT	CASGWTALVSGELFF
NA	NA	TRBV14	TRBJ2-1	TGTGCCAGCAGCCAAGCCCGTACGTTGAGCAATGAGCAGTTCTTC	CASSQARTLSNEQFF
TRBD1	NA	TRBV28	TRBJ2-1	TGTGCCAGCAAGGACAGGGGGCAATACAATGAGCAGTTCTTC	CASKDRGQYNEQFF
NA	NA	TRBV10-3	TRBJ1-4	TGTGCCATCAGTCCCCAGGGTCCGGAAAAACTGTTTTTT	CAISPQGPEKLFF
TRBD2	NA	TRBV27	TRBJ2-2	TGTGCCAGCAGTTTTACAAGCGGGGTGAACACCGGGGAGCTGTTTTTT	CASSFTSGVNTGELFF
NA	NA	TRBV6-1	TRBJ2-1	TGTGCCAGCAGGGGCGGGTCTCCTGAGCAGTTCTTC	CASRGGSPEQFF
NA	NA	TRBV7-9	TRBJ1-2	TGTGCCAGCAGCTCCACAGGGACCGGAGGGCCTGGCTACACCTTC	CASSSTGTGGPGYTF
TRBD2	NA	TRBV27	TRBJ2-1	TGTGCCAGCTTCTATGCGGGGGGAGGGCCACCAAGGTGGGATGAGCAGTTCTTC	CASFYAGGGPPRWDEQFF
NA	NA	TRBV28	TRBJ1-1	TGTGCCAGCAGTTTTATTCAGGGGTTGAACACTGAAGCTTTCTTT	CASSFIQGLNTEAFF
NA	NA	TRBV6-5	TRBJ2-7	TGTGCCAGCAGTTACTCGTCAGTCGGCGAGCAGTACTTC	CASSYSSVGEQYF
NA	NA	TRBV7-9	TRBJ2-7	TGTGCCAGCAGTCTAGTGGACTACGAGCAGTACTTC	CASSLVDYEQYF
TRBD2	once	TRBV7-6	TRBJ2-7	TGTGCCAGCAGCCGTACGGCTAGCGGGAGCCTATCCGAGCAGTACTTC	CASSRTASGSLSEQYF
TRBD2	NA	TRBV11-2	TRBJ2-1	TGTGCCAGCAGCCCCCCCCTAGCGGGAGTGGACTATGAGCAGTTCTTC	CASSPPLAGVDYEQFF
NA	NA	TRBV4-1	TRBJ2-7	TGCGCCAGCAGCCTGACGGCCGCGGTGACTTACGAGCAGTACTTC	CASSLTAAVTYEQYF
TRBD2	NA	TRBV18	TRBJ2-7	TGTGCCAGCTCGTCCCCACTAGCGCCCTACGAGCAGTACTTC	CASSSPLAPYEQYF
NA	NA	TRBV5-1	TRBJ2-2	TGCGCCAGCAGCTTGACCGGGCCGAACACCGGGGAGCTGTTTTTT	CASSLTGPNTGELFF
NA	NA	TRBV14	TRBJ1-1	TGTGCCAGCAGCCTACGCAGGAACACTGAAGCTTTCTTT	CASSLRRNTEAFF
NA	NA	TRBV5-4	TRBJ2-5	TGTGCCAGCAGATATATTGGGGGACAAGAGACCCAGTACTTC	CASRYIGGQETQYF
TRBD2	NA	TRBV9	TRBJ2-1	TGTGCCAGCAGCGGGGGACTAGCCGGCAATGAGCAGTTCTTC	CASSGGLAGNEQFF
TRBD1	NA	TRBV6-7	TRBJ2-3	TGTGCCAGCAGCCAGGGACAGGCCAAGAAGTATTTT	CASSQGQAKKYF
NA	NA	TRBV5-6	TRBJ2-7	TGTGCCAGCAGCCTATACTCCTACGAGCAGTACTTC	CASSLYSYEQYF
TRBD2	NA	TRBV27	TRBJ2-7	TGTGCCAGCAGCGGGGGACTAGCGGGCCACTCCTACGAGCAGTACTTC	CASSGGLAGHSYEQYF
NA	NA	TRBV6-1	TRBJ1-4	TGTGCCAGCAGTGAAGACAGGACTAATGAAAAACTGTTTTTT	CASSEDRTNEKLFF
TRBD2	NA	TRBV28	TRBJ2-3	TGTGCCAGCAGTCGACCTAGCGGGATTAGCACAGATACGCAGTATTTT	CASSRPSGISTDTQYF
NA	NA	TRBV29-1	TRBJ2-2	TGCAGCGTTGAAGATCCCGCCGGGGAGCTGTTTTTT	CSVEDPAGELFF
NA	NA	TRBV5-1	TRBJ2-3	TGCGCCAGCGCCACAGGGAAGGGGTCAGATACGCAGTATTTT	CASATGKGSDTQYF
TRBD2	once	TRBV29-1	TRBJ2-7	TGCAGCGCCCTTAGCGGGAGGTTCTTTGAGCAGTACTTC	CSALSGRFFEQYF
NA	once	TRBV25-1	TRBJ2-2	TGTGCCAGCAGCGGCAGGGTGGGCGGGGAGCTGTTTTTT	CASSGRVGGELFF
NA	NA	TRBV4-3	TRBJ2-1	TGCGCCAGCAGCCAAGATTTGGGATCTAGCTCCTACAATGAGCAGTTCTTC	CASSQDLGSSSYNEQFF
TRBD2	few	TRBV30	TRBJ2-2	TGTGCCTGGGAGCGACTAGCGGCGTCTGACGGGGAGCTGTTTTTT	CAWERLAASDGELFF